The 22 T cell receptor beta chains below all came from one sample that was sequenced in a study of blood T cell repertoires in COVID-19. Clones were sequenced by immunoSEQ multiplex PCR, and TCRdb holds only the in-frame ones, with some missing. This table has about 220,000 clones, approximately 89% appearing once. Sequencing used PBMCs or T cells enriched from blood (not recorded which). These receptors originate from a woman aged 40 to 49 with acute COVID-19.

The chain links TRBV7-6 to TRBJ1-3; 10 bases match TRBD1. The trim removed 5 bases at V and 3 bases at J, leaving 13 bases unmatched. This CDR3 is built from 18 residues. In germline, CDR1 is SGHVS, CDR2 FNYEAQ. CDR3 loop: CASSLPGQGFSGGNTIYF. As DNA, the CDR3 is TGTGCCAGCAGCCTACCGGGACAGGGGTTTTCGGGTGGAAACACCATATATTTT.

The chain has TRBV19 and TRBJ2-3; 8 positions agree with TRBD2. Unmatched junction bases numbered 8, after V lost 6 bases and J lost 3 bases. The length of the CDR3 is 15 residues. Germline CDR1 is LNHDA and CDR2 is SQIVND (reference sequence). The CDR3 loop is CASRGLDPVTDTQYF. The CDR3 nucleotides are TGTGCCAGTAGGGGACTAGACCCCGTGACAGATACGCAGTATTTT.

The chain joins TRBV11-2 to TRBJ1-6; unclear D gene. With 2 bases removed from V and 10 bases from J, the gap between germline ends came to 12 bases. The germline V gene encodes CDR1 SGHAT and CDR2 FQNNGV. This CDR3 has 14 residues. The CDR3, as DNA: TGTGCCAGCAGCTTACGGGGTGGAGGCTCACCCCTCCACTTT. Translated: CASSLRGGGSPLHF.

This rearrangement joins TRBV5-1 to TRBJ2-1; 12 nucleotides line up with TRBD2. CDR1 is SGHRS, CDR2 YFSETQ, per germline. Trimming at V came to 4 bases and at J to 0 bases, leaving 11 bases not matched to a gene. The CDR3 is 19 amino acids. The CDR3 DNA reads TGCGCCAGCAGCGGAACCGGGACTAGCGGGTCGAGCTCCTACAATGAGCAGTTCTTC. Translated: CASSGTGTSGSSSYNEQFF.

This chain uses TRBV12-3 or TRBV12-4 with TRBJ1-5; maybe TRBD1 (5 bases). V lost 6 bases, J lost 9 bases, and 15 bases lay in between. The CDR3 loop spans 13 amino acids. This chain's CDR3 is CASSRDRLGPQHF. The CDR3, as DNA: TGTGCCAGCAGCCGTGACAGATTAGGGCCCCAGCATTTT.

The chain employs TRBV6-2 or TRBV6-3 and TRBJ2-7; 7 nucleotides line up with TRBD1. The CDR3 is made up of 14 amino acids. V shed 6 bases, J shed 4 bases, and the junction held 9 bases outside the gene matches. CDR1 and CDR2 (germline): MNHEY, SVGEGT. CDR3 nucleotide sequence: TGTGCCAGCAGCTCCGTACAGGGGTCTTACGAGCAGTACGTC. Residues: CASSSVQGSYEQYV.

This clone has just one count. The chain combines TRBV3-1 (or the pseudogene TRBV3-2) with TRBJ1-2; maybe TRBD1 (5 bases). Trimming took 2 bases from V and 4 from J, leaving 8 bases between them. The CDR3 length is 13 residues. Germline CDR1 reads LGHDT; CDR2 reads YNNKEL (reference sequence). CDR3: CASSQQQGYGYTF. CDR3 coding DNA: TGTGCCAGCAGCCAACAGCAGGGCTATGGCTACACCTTC.

This chain uses TRBV5-1 with TRBJ2-5; 9 nucleotides align to TRBD2. From germline, CDR1 is SGHRS and CDR2 YFSETQ. Trimming cost V 2 bases and J 3 bases; bases outside gene matches: 8. The CDR3 extends over 16 amino acids. The CDR3 sequence: CASSFGAGGSKETQYF. The CDR3 DNA reads TGCGCCAGCAGCTTTGGAGCGGGAGGATCTAAAGAGACCCAGTACTTC. Variable domain in full (rest from reference TRBV5-1 and TRBJ2-5): KAGVTQTPRYLIKTRGQQVTLSCSPISGHRSVSWYQQTPGQGLQFLFEYFSETQRNKGNFPGRFSGRQFSNSRSEMNVSTLELGDSALYLCASSFGAGGSKETQYFGPGTRLLVL.

The chain recombines TRBV20-1 with TRBJ2-7, with unresolved D. The CDR3 contains 12 residues. Germline CDR1 is DFQATT and CDR2 is SNEGSKA (reference sequence). Trimming took 3 bases from V and 3 from J, leaving 9 bases between them. CDR3 nucleotide sequence: TGCAGTGCTAGTGCAGCGAACTACGAGCAGTACTTC. Protein: CSASAANYEQYF.

The chain uses TRBV4-3 and TRBJ2-2, with TRBD2 identical over 9 bases. CDR1 LGHNA and CDR2 YSLEER come from the germline V gene. Germline trimming cut 4 bases from V and 0 bases from J; bases unmatched to any gene: 15. The CDR3 sequence is 20 residues long. This chain's CDR3 is CASSLRGMSGGSANTGELFF. The CDR3 nucleotides read TGCGCCAGCAGCCTCCGAGGGATGAGCGGGGGGTCCGCGAACACCGGGGAGCTGTTTTTT.

The chain uses TRBV12-3 or TRBV12-4 and TRBJ1-5, with D uncertain. V was shortened by 4 bases and J by 4 bases, with 5 bases between the two germline ends. This CDR3 spans 12 amino acids. The CDR3 spells CASSSGNQPQHF. The CDR3 DNA reads as TGTGCCAGCAGTTCGGGTAATCAGCCCCAGCATTTT.

This chain connects TRBV4-3 to TRBJ1-2; D possibly corresponds to TRBD1 (5 bases). The CDR3 extends over 14 amino acids. Between the trimmed V and J ends, which lost 4 bases and 3 bases, there was a span of 12 bases. Germline V gives CDR1 LGHNA, CDR2 YSLEER. The CDR3 sequence: CASSPGRGYYGYTF. CDR3 nucleotide sequence: TGCGCCAGCAGCCCAGGGAGGGGCTACTATGGCTACACCTTC.

The V call is TRBV20-1, the J call TRBJ1-5; 7 positions match TRBD1. V lost 3 bases to trimming and J lost 4 bases; unmatched junction nucleotides: 6. The length of the CDR3 is 14 residues. The germline gives CDR1 DFQATT, CDR2 SNEGSKA (reference sequence). The CDR3 here is CSASLGTENQPQHF. CDR3 in DNA: TGCAGTGCTAGTCTGGGGACAGAAAATCAGCCCCAGCATTTT.

The rearrangement links TRBV23-1 to TRBJ2-3; no clear D. TRBV23-1 is an ORF, and what it does is uncertain. V was clipped by 4 bases and J by 2 bases, with 7 bases between them. The CDR3 loop spans 13 amino acids. CDR3 sequence reads: CASSRHLTDTQYF. CDR3 nucleotide sequence: TGCGCCAGCAGTCGGCATCTCACAGATACGCAGTATTTT.

The rearrangement uses TRBV25-1 and TRBJ1-2; the match to TRBD1 covers 8 bases. The CDR3 has 14 amino acids. In germline, CDR1 is MGHDK, CDR2 SYGVNS. V lost 4 bases, J lost 7 bases, and 8 bases stayed unmatched. The CDR3: CASSAPGQGGGYTF. CDR3 in DNA: TGTGCCAGCAGTGCACCCGGACAGGGTGGTGGCTACACCTTC.

V and J are TRBV7-9 and TRBJ2-1; D perhaps matches TRBD1 (5 bases). The CDR3 is made up of 17 amino acids. CDR1 and CDR2 from the germline V gene are SEHNR and FQNEAQ (reference sequence). V lost 2 bases and J lost 8, with 22 bases in between. CDR3 amino acids: CASSLKGYGQGRDEQFF. The CDR3 DNA follows: TGTGCCAGCAGCTTAAAAGGATACGGGCAGGGCAGAGATGAGCAGTTCTTC.

The chain joins TRBV12-3 or TRBV12-4 to TRBJ1-4, with 7 positions matching TRBD1. CDR3 length equals 13 residues. Losses at the gene ends were 6 bases for V and 8 bases for J; bases not matched to a gene: 6. The DNA for the CDR3 is TGTGCCAGCAGCCTCAGACAGGGCGAAAAACTGTTTTTT. Amino acid sequence: CASSLRQGEKLFF.

The rearrangement links TRBV2 to TRBJ1-2; possibly TRBD1 for D (5 bases). The CDR3 is 12 amino acids. The germline CDR1 and CDR2 sequences are SNHLY and FYNNEI. The germline V and J ends were trimmed by 7 bases and 6 bases, with 12 bases remaining between them. The CDR3 bases are TGTGCCAGCAAGCAGGGAGGGAATGGCTACACCTTC. It translates to CASKQGGNGYTF.

This chain links TRBV5-5 with TRBJ1-3, with 8 nucleotides matching TRBD1. The germline V gene encodes CDR1 SGHKS and CDR2 YYEKEE (reference sequence). The CDR3 has 16 residues. The junction had 10 bases not matched to a gene; V was cut back by 4 bases and J by 4 bases. CDR3 protein: CASSTRQGNTGNTIYF. In DNA, the CDR3 is TGTGCCAGCAGCACACGACAGGGGAACACCGGAAACACCATATATTTT.

This clone showed up just a few times. The chain employs TRBV14 and TRBJ2-7; D perhaps matches TRBD1 (5 bases). V gave up 1 base and J gave up 3 bases, with 16 bases separating them. The CDR3 consists of 16 residues. In germline, CDR1 is SGHDN, CDR2 FVKESK. This chain's CDR3 is CASSQVPGAAFYEQYF. The CDR3 nucleotides are TGTGCCAGCAGCCAAGTTCCTGGGGCGGCTTTCTACGAGCAGTACTTC. Full variable domain (missing parts from reference TRBV14 and TRBJ2-7): EAGVTQFPSHSVIEKGQTVTLRCDPISGHDNLYWYRRVMGKEIKFLLHFVKESKQDESGMPNNRFLAERTGGTYSTLKVQPAELEDSGVYFCASSQVPGAAFYEQYFGPGTRLTVT.

This clone has only one observation. The chain couples TRBV10-3 to TRBJ2-4, with 9 bases identical to TRBD2. The CDR3 length is 12 residues. With V trimmed by 8 bases and J by 9 bases, 5 bases remained unmatched. Germline V gene data show CDR1 as ENHRY and CDR2 as SYGVKD. CDR3 DNA: TGTGCCATCTCTAGCGGGACTGGCATTCAGTACTTC. Amino acids: CAISSGTGIQYF.

This chain links TRBV6-4 with TRBJ1-6; tentatively, D is TRBD1 (6 bases). The V gene lost 0 bases and the J gene lost 10 bases, with 10 bases spanning the gap. Germline values: CDR1 MRHNA, CDR2 SNTAGT. This CDR3 region has 14 residues. This CDR3 reads CASSDSWGGSPLHF. The CDR3 region has the DNA TGTGCCAGCAGTGACTCGTGGGGGGGCTCACCCCTCCACTTT.